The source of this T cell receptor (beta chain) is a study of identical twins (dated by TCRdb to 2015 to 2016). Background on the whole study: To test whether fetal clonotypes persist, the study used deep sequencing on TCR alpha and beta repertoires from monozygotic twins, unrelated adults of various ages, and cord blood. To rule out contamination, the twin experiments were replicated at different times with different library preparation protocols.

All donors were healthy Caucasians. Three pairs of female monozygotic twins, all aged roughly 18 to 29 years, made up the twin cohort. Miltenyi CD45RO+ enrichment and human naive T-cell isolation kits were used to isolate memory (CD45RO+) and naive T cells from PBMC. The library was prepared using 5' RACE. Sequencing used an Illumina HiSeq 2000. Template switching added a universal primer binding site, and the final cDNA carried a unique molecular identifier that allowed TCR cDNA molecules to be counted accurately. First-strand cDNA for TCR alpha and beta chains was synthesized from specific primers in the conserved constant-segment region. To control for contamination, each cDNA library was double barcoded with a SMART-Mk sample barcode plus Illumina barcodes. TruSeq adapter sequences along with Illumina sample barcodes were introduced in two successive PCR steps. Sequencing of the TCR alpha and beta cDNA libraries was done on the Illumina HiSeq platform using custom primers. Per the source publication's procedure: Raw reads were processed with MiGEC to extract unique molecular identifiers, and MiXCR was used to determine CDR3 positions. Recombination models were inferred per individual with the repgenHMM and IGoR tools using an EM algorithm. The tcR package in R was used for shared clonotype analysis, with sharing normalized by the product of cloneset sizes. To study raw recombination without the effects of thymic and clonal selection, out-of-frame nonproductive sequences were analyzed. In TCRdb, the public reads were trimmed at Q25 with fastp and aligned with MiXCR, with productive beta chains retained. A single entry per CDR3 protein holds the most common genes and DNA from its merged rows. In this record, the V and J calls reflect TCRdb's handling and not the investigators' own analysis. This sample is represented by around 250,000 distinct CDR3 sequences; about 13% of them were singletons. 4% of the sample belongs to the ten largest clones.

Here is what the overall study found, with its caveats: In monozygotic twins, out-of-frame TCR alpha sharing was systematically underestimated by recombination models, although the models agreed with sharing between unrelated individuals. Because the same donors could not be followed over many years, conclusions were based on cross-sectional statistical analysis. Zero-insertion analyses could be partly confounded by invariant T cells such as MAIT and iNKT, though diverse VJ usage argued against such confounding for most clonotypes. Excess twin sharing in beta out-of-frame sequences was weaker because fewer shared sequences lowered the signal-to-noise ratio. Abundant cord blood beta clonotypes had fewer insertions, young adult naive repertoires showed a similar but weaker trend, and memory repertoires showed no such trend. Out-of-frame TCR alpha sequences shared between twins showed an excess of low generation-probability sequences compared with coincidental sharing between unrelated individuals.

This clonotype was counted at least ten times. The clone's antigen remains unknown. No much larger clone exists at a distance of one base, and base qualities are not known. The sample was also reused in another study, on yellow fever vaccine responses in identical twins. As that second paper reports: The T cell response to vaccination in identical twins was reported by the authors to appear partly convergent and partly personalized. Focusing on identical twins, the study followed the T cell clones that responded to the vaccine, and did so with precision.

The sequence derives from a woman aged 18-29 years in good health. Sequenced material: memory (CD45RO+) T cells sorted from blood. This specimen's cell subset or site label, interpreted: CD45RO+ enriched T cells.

This receptor carries the CDR3 CSARAQREFYEQYF. The nucleotide sequence reads TGCAGTGCTAGAGCCCAGCGGGAATTCTACGAGCAGTACTTC. The chain joins TRBV20-1 to TRBJ2-7, with 7 central nucleotides matching TRBD2. The CDR3 sequence holds 14 residues, the cysteine and phenylalanine included. The CDR3 DNA has 42 bases and is translated from base 1. CDR1 and CDR2, per the germline V gene (reference sequence), are DFQATT and SNEGSKA. V lost 1 base and J lost 3 bases, and the count of bases not matched to a germline gene is 6.